This entry concerns a single TCR beta chain. This record belongs to a study of cytomegalovirus exposure and HLA in healthy donors. Turning to the study itself: The Caucasian-associated ancestry cluster held roughly 81% of a few hundred genotyped donors.

The CDR3 loop spans 12 amino acids. The J segment lost 13 bases and the V segment lost 2 bases, leaving 4 bases of the junction unmatched. Looked up from germline, CDR1 is MNHNS and CDR2 is SASEGT. The PCR was carried out with 60 Vbeta primers and 13 Jbeta primers. Libraries were prepared by immunoSEQ multiplex PCR; TCRdb keeps only in-frame clonotypes and omits some of them. The data hold about 120,000 clones, with roughly 87% observed a single time. What was sequenced was PBMCs. The rearrangement joins TRBV6-1 to TRBJ1-4; 7 bases line up with TRBD1. The receptor's source is a woman aged 18-29 years in good health and CMV-seronegative. CDR3 region: CASSEWTGRLFF. Here the CDR3 DNA reads TGTGCCAGCAGTGAATGGACAGGTCGACTGTTTTTT.